The source of this TCR beta chain is a study of blood T cell repertoires in COVID-19. Whole-study context: Samples of COVID-19 (acute and convalescent) were obtained from the United States, Italy and Spain.

As processed by the authors: The assay estimated nucleated cells by amplifying reference gene primers. Generated by immunoSEQ multiplex PCR, the TCRdb table keeps only in-frame clones and is missing some. V, J and clone size were drawn from that table, and D and trimming were deduced from the DNA. The sample holds over 150,000 clones; approximately 81% are singletons and the top ten take about 11%. Germline CDR1 MNHEY, CDR2 SMNVEV (reference sequence). The CDR3 totals 13 residues. Between the trimmed V and J ends, which lost 5 bases and 3 bases, there was a span of 11 bases. Sequencing input: peripheral blood. This receptor was obtained from a woman aged 80 or over with active or convalescent COVID-19. The chain is built from TRBV27 and TRBJ2-7; D not resolved. DNA for the CDR3: TGTGCCAGCAGTGCCCACCTAGGCTACGAGCAGTACTTC. The encoded protein is CASSAHLGYEQYF.